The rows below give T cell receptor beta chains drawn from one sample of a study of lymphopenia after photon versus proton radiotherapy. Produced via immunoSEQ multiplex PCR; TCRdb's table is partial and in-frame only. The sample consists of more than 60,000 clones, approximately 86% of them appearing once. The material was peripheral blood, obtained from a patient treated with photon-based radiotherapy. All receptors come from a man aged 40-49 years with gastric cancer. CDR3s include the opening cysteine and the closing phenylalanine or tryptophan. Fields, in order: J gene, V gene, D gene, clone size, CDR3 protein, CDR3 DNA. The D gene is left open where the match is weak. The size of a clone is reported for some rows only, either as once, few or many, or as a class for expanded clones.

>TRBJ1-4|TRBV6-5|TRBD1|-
CASGSGQTNEKLFF
TGTGCCAGCGGATCGGGACAGACTAATGAAAAACTGTTTTTT
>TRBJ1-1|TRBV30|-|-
CAWTVYLSFAGANTEAFF
TGTGCCTGGACAGTGTACTTATCATTTGCGGGAGCGAACACTGAAGCTTTCTTT
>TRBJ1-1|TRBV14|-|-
CASSQGPPNTEAFF
TGTGCCAGCAGCCAAGGACCTCCGAACACTGAAGCTTTCTTT
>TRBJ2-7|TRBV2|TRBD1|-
CASTQGSLSYEQYF
TGTGCCAGCACACAGGGGTCCCTCTCCTACGAGCAGTACTTC
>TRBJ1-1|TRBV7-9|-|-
CASSPEGPVAFF
TGTGCCAGCAGCCCCGAGGGTCCGGTGGCTTTCTTT
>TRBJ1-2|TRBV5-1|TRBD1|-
CASSSRQGGYGYTF
TGCGCCAGCAGCTCCAGACAGGGGGGCTATGGCTACACCTTC
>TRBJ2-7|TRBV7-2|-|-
CASSLGTGTYEQYF
TGTGCCAGCAGCTTAGGGACCGGGACCTACGAGCAGTACTTC
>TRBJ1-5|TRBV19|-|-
CASSPDTDQPQHF
TGTGCCAGTAGTCCGGACACGGATCAGCCCCAGCATTTT
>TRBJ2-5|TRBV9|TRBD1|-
CASSTHRGSETQYF
TGTGCCAGCAGCACACACAGGGGATCAGAGACCCAGTACTTC
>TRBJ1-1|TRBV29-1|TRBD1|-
CSVEPATGRNTEAFF
TGCAGCGTTGAACCCGCGACAGGGAGGAACACTGAAGCTTTCTTT
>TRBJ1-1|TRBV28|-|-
CASSTRTVREGVTEAFF
TGTGCCAGCAGTACCCGGACAGTCAGGGAGGGGGTCACTGAAGCTTTCTTT
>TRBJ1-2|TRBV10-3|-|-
CATIGQINYGYTF
TGTGCCACCATTGGACAGATCAACTATGGCTACACCTTC
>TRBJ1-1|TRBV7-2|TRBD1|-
CASSPQTGRAEAFF
TGTGCCAGCAGCCCACAGACAGGGCGCGCTGAAGCTTTCTTT
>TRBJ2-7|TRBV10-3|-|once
CAISGGTESYEQYF
TGTGCCATCAGTGGGGGGACCGAGAGCTACGAGCAGTACTTC
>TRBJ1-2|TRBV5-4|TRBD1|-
CASSLGGTGGNYGYTF
TGTGCCAGCAGCTTAGGAGGGACAGGCGGGAACTATGGCTACACCTTC
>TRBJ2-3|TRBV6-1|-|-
CASSLGGWTDTQYF
TGTGCCAGCAGCCTAGGCGGATGGACAGATACGCAGTATTTT
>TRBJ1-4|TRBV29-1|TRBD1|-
CSATGQGNEKLFF
TGCAGCGCCACTGGACAGGGAAATGAAAAACTGTTTTTT